The 15 T cell receptor beta chains given below trace back to one sample, sequenced in a study of OX40 agonist ivuxolimab in advanced cancers. This table comes from immunoSEQ multiplex PCR, and its TCRdb copy is limited to in-frame clones, with some not included. The table records roughly 72,000 clones, about 91% of them present only once. Sequencing was performed on CD4+ or CD8+ T cells sorted from blood, taken in a trial of the OX40 agonist ivuxolimab. These receptors all come from an adult with an advanced solid tumor such as melanoma, head and neck, liver or kidney cancer.

The chain couples TRBV5-1 to TRBJ1-1; TRBD1 is a possible D gene (6 bases). Germline values: CDR1 SGHRS, CDR2 YFSETQ. Trimming took off 3 bases at V and 4 bases at J, with 10 bases between the two ends. The length of the CDR3 is 13 residues. The CDR3 bases are TGCGCCAGCAGCTCTACAGGGTCCACTGAAGCTTTCTTT. As protein: CASSSTGSTEAFF.

The sample holds a few counts of this clone. The V call is TRBV20-1, the J call TRBJ1-6; D gene uncertain. Trimming removed 5 bases from V and 14 bases from J, with 13 bases in between. CDR3 size: 11 residues. CDR1 is DFQATT and CDR2 is SNEGSKA in the germline V gene (reference sequence). The chain's CDR3 is CSAPRQRTLHF. The CDR3 DNA follows: TGCAGTGCTCCACGGCAGAGAACCCTCCACTTT.

J is TRBJ2-7 and V is TRBV5-1, with D unclear. This CDR3 is 13 amino acids long. V was cut by 7 bases and J by 1 base, with 12 bases left in between. Germline V gene sequence: CDR1 SGHRS, CDR2 YFSETQ. The CDR3, as DNA: TGCGCCAGCGGGATCCAAGTATCCTACGAGCAGTACTTC. It encodes CASGIQVSYEQYF.

The chain combines TRBV9 with TRBJ2-1; 8 bases line up with TRBD2. Germline assignment: CDR1 SGDLS and CDR2 YYNGEE. J was trimmed by 2 bases and V by 0 bases; bases with no gene match: 4. CDR3 length: 16 amino acids. The CDR3 bases are TGTGCCAGCAGCGTAGCTACTAGCGGAGCCTACAATGAGCAGTTCTTC. Amino acids: CASSVATSGAYNEQFF.

V gene TRBV7-6 combines with J gene TRBJ2-5, with D uncertain. This CDR3 is built from 12 residues. Germline assignment: CDR1 SGHVS and CDR2 FNYEAQ. V gave up 5 bases and J gave up 4 bases, with 8 bases separating them. Here the CDR3 reads CASSPRTETQYF. CDR3 nucleotide sequence: TGTGCCAGCAGCCCACGGACAGAGACCCAGTACTTC.

The rearrangement joins TRBV5-4 to TRBJ2-7, with a possible D match to TRBD1 (5 bases). V was cut by 0 bases and J by 2 bases, with 15 bases left in between. The CDR3 is 16 residues long. Germline-derived CDR1 and CDR2 are SGHNT and YYREEE (reference sequence). The CDR3 loop reads CASSLVSGLPPYEQYF. The CDR3 DNA sequence: TGTGCCAGCAGCTTGGTTTCAGGGCTCCCCCCCTACGAGCAGTACTTC.

This rearrangement joins TRBV7-9 to TRBJ2-7; 9 bases are a match to TRBD1. The V gene end was trimmed by 4 bases and the J gene end by 4 bases; junction bases not matched to a gene: 8. The CDR3 length is 15 residues. The germline V gene has CDR1 SEHNR and CDR2 FQNEAQ (reference sequence). The CDR3 DNA reads TGTGCCAGCAGCTCCCACCGAGACAGGGGGTACGAGCAGTACTTC. It specifies CASSSHRDRGYEQYF.

This chain uses TRBV5-5 with TRBJ2-2; D not certain. Germline V gene sequence: CDR1 SGHKS, CDR2 YYEKEE (reference sequence). The CDR3 is made up of 13 amino acids. The ends were cut back, 0 bases at V and 6 bases at J, with 6 bases in the middle. The CDR3 DNA sequence: TGTGCCAGCAGCTTGGCGCCCGCCGGGGAGCTGTTTTTT. It encodes CASSLAPAGELFF.

The V call is TRBV21-1, the J call TRBJ2-7. TRBV21-1 is a pseudogene locus. This CDR3 has 15 amino acids. Here the CDR3 DNA reads TGTGCCAGCAGCAGCCCTAGGGGGGCATCCTGCGAGCAGTACTTC. Translating it yields CASSSPRGASCEQYF.

A few counts support this clone. The CDR3 sequence is CASSPVPAVGGNTIYF. Written as DNA, the CDR3 is TGTGCCAGCTCACCAGTCCCGGCGGTGGGGGGAAACACCATATATTTT. This sequence joins TRBV18 and TRBJ1-3; D is uncertain. The CDR3 covers 16 residues. Deletions cut 2 bases from V and 4 bases from J, with 15 bases between. CDR1 and CDR2 (germline): KGHSH, LQKENI.

The chain's CDR3 is CASSPQRVGTETQYF. As DNA, the CDR3 is TGCGCCAGCAGCCCACAACGGGTGGGTACCGAGACCCAGTACTTC. V gene TRBV4-1 combines with J gene TRBJ2-5; D is unclear. The CDR3 runs 15 residues. The germline V and J ends were trimmed by 4 bases and 5 bases, with 17 bases remaining between them. Germline V gene sequence: CDR1 MGHRA, CDR2 YSYEKL.

The chain employs TRBV19 and TRBJ2-2, with TRBD2 matching 7 bases. The CDR3 sequence is 16 residues long. Germline CDR1 reads LNHDA; CDR2 reads SQIVND (reference sequence). V lost 4 bases to trimming and J lost 2 bases; unmatched junction nucleotides: 7. CDR3 sequence: CASSNRGGGNTGELFF. In DNA form, the CDR3 reads TGTGCCAGTAGTAACCGGGGCGGGGGAAACACCGGGGAGCTGTTTTTT.

The V call is TRBV7-9, the J call TRBJ2-6, with D possibly matching TRBD1 (5 bases). The germline V gene encodes CDR1 SEHNR and CDR2 FQNEAQ (reference sequence). The ends were cut back, 5 bases at V and 0 bases at J, with 8 bases in the middle. The CDR3 extends over 15 amino acids. The CDR3 loop is CASSPGFSGANVLTF. For the CDR3, the DNA is TGTGCCAGCAGCCCAGGGTTCTCTGGGGCCAACGTCCTGACTTTC. Full variable domain (rest looked up from reference TRBV7-9 and TRBJ2-6): DTGVSQNPRHKITKRGQNVTFRCDPISEHNRLYWYRQTLGQGPEFLTYFQNEAQLEKSRLLSDRFSAERPKGSFSTLEIQRTEQGDSAMYLCASSPGFSGANVLTFGAGSRLTVL.

The gene calls are TRBV4-1 and TRBJ2-1; 9 bases are a match to TRBD2. The CDR3 spans 12 residues. V was clipped by 0 bases and J by 15 bases; unmatched bases: 3. Germline CDR1 is MGHRA and CDR2 is YSYEKL. The CDR3 spells CASSQEERGVFF. The DNA of the CDR3 is TGCGCCAGCAGCCAAGAAGAGCGGGGGGTGTTCTTC.

Only one count was recorded for this clone. The rearrangement joins TRBV4-1 to TRBJ1-5; D unclear. The germline CDR1 and CDR2 sequences are MGHRA and YSYEKL. The CDR3 has 17 amino acids. The V and J ends lost 0 bases and 0 bases respectively, with 12 bases between them. CDR3: CASSQEMYRDSNQPQHF. CDR3 in DNA: TGCGCCAGCAGCCAAGAGATGTACCGAGATAGCAATCAGCCCCAGCATTTT.